Below, 16 T cell receptor beta chains from the same sample are listed, as sequenced in a study of blood T cell repertoires in COVID-19 (dated by TCRdb to the early 2020s). The library relied on the immunoSEQ multiplex PCR assay. As stored in TCRdb, this immuneACCESS dataset retains in-frame rearrangements with V and J assigned. A fraction of the clones does not appear; measured against another copy, unresolved V genes explain less than half of the discrepancy, and the remainder lacks a known reason. This sample comprises roughly 92,000 clones, around 87% of them detected only once. The ten largest clones add up to approximately 4.3% of the sample. Sequenced: peripheral blood. The receptors originated from a woman older than 75 with active or convalescent COVID-19.

The J gene is TRBJ2-2, the V gene TRBV28, with TRBD1 as a possible D gene (6 bases). V dropped 5 bases and J dropped 4 bases, with 17 bases sitting between them. Germline CDR1 and CDR2: MDHEN and SYDVKM. This CDR3 has 16 residues. The DNA for the CDR3 is TGTGCCAGCAGTGGAAAAGGGACACTTCCCACCGGGGAGCTGTTTTTT. Its protein product is CASSGKGTLPTGELFF.

To note about this clone: The sample has other DNA sequences that encode this CDR3 too. V is TRBV29-1 and J is TRBJ1-2, with D possibly TRBD1 on 5 matching bases. The V end was cut by 4 bases, the J end by 2 bases, with 8 bases between. The CDR3 spans 12 residues. CDR1 and CDR2 from the germline V gene are SQVTM and ANQGSEA. CDR3 in amino acids: CSVGGGNYGYTF. The DNA for the CDR3 is TGCAGCGTTGGGGGGGGAAACTATGGCTACACCTTC.

This rearrangement joins TRBV27 to TRBJ2-1; possible D gene TRBD2, 7 bases. Germline assignment: CDR1 MNHEY and CDR2 SMNVEV (reference sequence). The V end lost 5 bases, the J end lost 6 bases, and 17 bases lay between the germline ends. The CDR3 spans 15 residues. In DNA form, the CDR3 reads TGTGCCAGCAGTCGGGGAGGGGGGAGAGGCAATGAGCAGTTCTTC. This translates into CASSRGGGRGNEQFF.

In this sample, this clone turned up once. The V gene is TRBV24-1, the J gene TRBJ2-1; D uncertain. Looked up from germline, CDR1 is KGHDR and CDR2 is SFDVKD. The CDR3 length is 15 residues. V shed 0 bases and J shed 5 bases, with 10 bases lying between them. In DNA, the CDR3 is TGTGCCACCAGTGATTTGGAAAGTGAGGACAATGAGCAGTTCTTC. Translation: CATSDLESEDNEQFF.

The chain carries TRBV18 and TRBJ1-1, with D perhaps TRBD1 (5 bases). The germline CDR1 and CDR2 sequences are KGHSH and LQKENI. Trimming removed 1 base from V and 4 bases from J, with 10 bases in between. CDR3 length: 14 residues. The CDR3 region is CASSPLQGGTEAFF. The DNA for the CDR3 is TGTGCCAGCTCACCACTCCAGGGCGGCACTGAAGCTTTCTTT. The variable domain in full, completed from reference TRBV18 and TRBJ1-1, reads NAGVMQNPRHLVRRRGQEARLRCSPMKGHSHVYWYRQLPEEGLKFMVYLQKENIIDESGMPKERFSAEFPKEGPSILRIQQVVRGDSAAYFCASSPLQGGTEAFFGQGTRLTVV.

The J gene is TRBJ2-7, the V gene TRBV3-1 (or the pseudogene TRBV3-2), with a tentative D call TRBD2 (5 bases). Trimming cost V 6 bases and J 5 bases, with 11 bases left between them. The CDR3 runs to 12 residues. Germline V gene data show CDR1 as LGHDT and CDR2 as YNNKEL (reference sequence). This chain's CDR3 is CASRPRGHEQYF. The CDR3 nucleotides are TGTGCCAGCAGACCCCGCGGGCACGAGCAGTACTTC.

The V and J genes are TRBV6-1 and TRBJ1-1, with D hard to call. The ends were cut back, 3 bases at V and 3 bases at J, with 20 bases in the middle. This CDR3 contains 17 residues. Germline loops: CDR1 MNHNS, CDR2 SASEGT. In DNA form, the CDR3 reads TGTGCCAGCAGTGACGCTATTGCCTTCGGGAGGGACACTGAAGCTTTCTTT. Protein: CASSDAIAFGRDTEAFF.

V is TRBV11-2 and J is TRBJ2-1; 8 nucleotides match TRBD2. The CDR3 contains 14 residues. CDR1 and CDR2 (germline): SGHAT, FQNNGV. After removal of 5 bases from V and 3 bases from J, the junction contained 3 bases not matched to a gene. The CDR3 here is CASSIAGYYNEQFF. CDR3 DNA: TGTGCCAGCAGCATAGCGGGATACTACAATGAGCAGTTCTTC.

The table lists this clone with a few counts. The gene calls are TRBV5-1 and TRBJ2-7; TRBD1 might be the D (5 bases). The CDR3 spans 13 residues. Germline assignment: CDR1 SGHRS and CDR2 YFSETQ. V was pared by 6 bases and J by 5 bases, with 15 bases between. The CDR3: CASTPRWGHEQYF. The CDR3 nucleotides are TGCGCCAGCACCCCTCGTTGGGGCCACGAGCAGTACTTC.

The chain couples TRBV6-2 or TRBV6-3 to TRBJ1-5; tentative D call: TRBD1 (6 bases). This CDR3 contains 17 residues. Germline-derived CDR1 and CDR2 are MNHEY and SVGEGT. Trimming shortened V by 5 bases and J by 6 bases, and 23 bases separated the two germline ends. This chain's CDR3 is CASSPFNRAGVPQPQHF. The CDR3 region has the DNA TGTGCCAGCAGTCCATTCAACCGGGCAGGGGTTCCTCAGCCCCAGCATTTT.

The V and J genes are TRBV6-6 and TRBJ1-5, with D maybe TRBD1 (5 bases). V dropped 6 bases and J dropped 6 bases, with 12 bases sitting between them. Germline CDR1 reads MNHNY; CDR2 reads SVGAGI (reference sequence). The CDR3 sequence is 13 residues long. The CDR3: CASRWGEGQPQHF. The DNA of the CDR3 is TGTGCCAGCAGGTGGGGGGAGGGTCAGCCCCAGCATTTT.

V usage is TRBV7-8 and J usage is TRBJ1-3, with TRBD1 matching over 10 bases. V was pared by 5 bases and J by 2 bases, with 6 bases of the junction left unmatched. Germline V gene data show CDR1 as SGHVS and CDR2 as FQNEAQ. This CDR3 is built from 16 residues. CDR3: CASSTRGTGAGNTIYF. The CDR3 DNA follows: TGTGCCAGCAGCACTAGGGGGACAGGGGCTGGAAACACCATATATTTT.

The chain carries TRBV12-3 or TRBV12-4 and TRBJ2-1; the D gene is possibly TRBD1 (5 bases). Trimming removed 2 bases at V and 13 bases at J, with 15 bases between. The CDR3 has 13 amino acids. CDR3 sequence: CASSLRSRVQQFF. As DNA, the CDR3 is TGTGCCAGCAGTTTACGGTCCAGGGTCCAACAGTTCTTC.

V usage is TRBV7-2 and J usage is TRBJ2-5; 13 nucleotides align to TRBD2. CDR1 and CDR2 from the germline V gene are SGHTA and FQGNSA. CDR3 length: 16 amino acids. The trim removed 5 bases at V and 5 bases at J, leaving 8 bases unmatched. The CDR3 loop reads CASSTLLAGGSETQYF. DNA for the CDR3: TGTGCCAGCAGCACACTACTAGCGGGAGGGTCGGAGACCCAGTACTTC.

V usage is TRBV5-1 and J usage is TRBJ1-2; the D gene is possibly TRBD1 (6 bases). The V gene's germline CDR1 is SGHRS and CDR2 YFSETQ. The CDR3 totals 14 residues. Trimming removed 2 bases from V and 10 bases from J, with 18 bases in between. As DNA, the CDR3 is TGCGCCAGCAGCTTATCCGGACAGTCTGGGGACTACACCTTC. As protein: CASSLSGQSGDYTF.

The sample holds one count of this clone. The V gene is TRBV6-5, the J gene TRBJ2-7; tentative D call: TRBD1 (5 bases). Per the germline V gene, CDR1 is MNHEY and CDR2 is SVGAGI. The CDR3 sequence is 14 residues long. The V end was cut by 4 bases, the J end by 1 base, with 11 bases between. The CDR3 here is CASSSPGMSYEQYF. The CDR3 nucleotides are TGTGCCAGCAGTTCGCCAGGGATGTCCTACGAGCAGTACTTC.